The 26 T cell receptor beta chains below were found in one sample sequenced in a study of shared clonotypes between healthy human individuals (dated by TCRdb to the early 2020s). The protocol used for the library was the immunoSEQ multiplex PCR assay. Drawn from immuneACCESS, this table holds only the in-frame rearrangements with V and J called that TCRdb kept. Clones are partly lost; checked studies trace under half to an unresolved V gene and leave the rest unexplained. A total of millions of clones appear in this sample, approximately 92% of them only once. Jointly, the top ten make up about 0.13% of the sample. Sequenced sample: naive CD4+ T cells sorted from blood. According to the study, the label for this sample's cell subset or site signals: CD45RA+ positively selected. These receptors originate from a man aged 18-30 years in good health.

In the case of this clone: The same CDR3 also results from other DNA sequences found in this sample. This chain links TRBV19 with TRBJ2-7, with D hard to call. V lost 3 bases and J lost 2, with 8 bases in between. CDR3 size: 13 residues. CDR1 and CDR2 from the germline V gene are LNHDA and SQIVND (reference sequence). CDR3 in DNA: TGTGCCAGTAGTATGGGCAGAACCTACGAGCAGTACTTC. Protein product: CASSMGRTYEQYF.

The chain combines TRBV4-3 with TRBJ2-1, with 13 bases that match TRBD2. CDR1 and CDR2 (germline): LGHNA, YSLEER. V lost 3 bases to trimming and J lost 5 bases; unmatched junction nucleotides: 7. The length of the CDR3 is 17 residues. CDR3 sequence reads: CASSHVPGLAGDNEQFF. The CDR3, as DNA: TGCGCCAGCAGCCACGTTCCCGGACTAGCGGGAGACAATGAGCAGTTCTTC.

Notes on this clone: Different DNA sequences within this sample yield the same CDR3. The chain is built from TRBV15 and TRBJ2-2; TRBD1 agrees at 10 bases. J gave up 6 bases and V 3 bases, and 1 base lay outside the gene matches. CDR3 length equals 14 residues. CDR1 and CDR2 (germline): LNHNV, YYDKDF (reference sequence). The CDR3, as DNA: TGTGCCACCAGCAGGGACAGGGGGGCCGGGGAGCTGTTTTTT. It is translated as CATSRDRGAGELFF.

V is TRBV10-3 and J is TRBJ2-3; 11 bases line up with TRBD2. The length of the CDR3 is 16 residues. CDR1 ENHRY and CDR2 SYGVKD come from the germline V gene. Trimming took 6 bases from V and 2 from J; bases not matched to a gene: 7. The CDR3 protein is CAIREGTSGNTDTQYF. CDR3 in DNA: TGTGCCATCAGGGAGGGGACTAGCGGAAACACAGATACGCAGTATTTT.

The genes are TRBV18 and TRBJ2-1; D possibly corresponds to TRBD1 (5 bases). Trimming left V 6 bases short and J 12 bases short, with 12 bases between. Germline values: CDR1 KGHSH, CDR2 LQKENI. This CDR3 comprises 11 residues. CDR3 region: CASSLTDAQFF. The CDR3 DNA sequence: TGTGCCAGCTCCCTGACAGATGCGCAGTTCTTC.

This clone showed up just once. The chain uses TRBV29-1 and TRBJ1-2, with a possible D match to TRBD1 (6 bases). The CDR3 totals 13 residues. V was clipped by 3 bases and J by 4 bases, with 12 bases between them. Germline V gives CDR1 SQVTM, CDR2 ANQGSEA. CDR3 nucleotide sequence: TGCAGCGTTGACGGGACAAGCCCCTATGGCTACACCTTC. Amino acid sequence: CSVDGTSPYGYTF.

This clone has just one count. The CDR3 region is CAWSHAPNTEAFF. The DNA of the CDR3 is TGTGCCTGGAGTCACGCTCCCAACACTGAAGCTTTCTTT. This chain links TRBV30 with TRBJ1-1; D gene ambiguous. This CDR3 contains 13 residues. Germline assignment: CDR1 GTSNPN and CDR2 SVGIG (reference sequence). V was pared by 2 bases and J by 2 bases, with 9 bases between.

The chain combines TRBV18 with TRBJ1-6; 7 bases match TRBD1. V lost 6 bases and J lost 0; bases outside the gene matches: 8. This CDR3 comprises 17 residues. Germline-derived CDR1 and CDR2 are KGHSH and LQKENI. The CDR3 nucleotides are TGTGCCAGCTCTCAAACAGGGGAGAGCTCCTATAATTCACCCCTCCACTTT. It encodes CASSQTGESSYNSPLHF.

The chain uses TRBV7-9 and TRBJ1-2, with D perhaps matching TRBD1 (5 bases). This CDR3 has 14 amino acids. CDR1 is SEHNR, CDR2 FQNEAQ, per germline (reference sequence). V shed 4 bases and J shed 9 bases, with 18 bases lying between them. CDR3 protein: CASSSPTQGRSYTF. CDR3 sequence (DNA): TGTGCCAGCAGCTCGCCCACTCAGGGTCGTAGCTACACCTTC.

This chain joins TRBV29-1 and TRBJ2-1, with 8 bases aligning to TRBD1. This CDR3 is built from 16 residues. Germline V gene lookup returns CDR1 SQVTM and CDR2 ANQGSEA. With 7 bases clipped from V and 7 bases from J, the junction kept 18 bases outside the gene matches. CDR3 DNA: TGCAGCGCACCTTGGTTGGCGGCAGGGGGCCTGAATGAGCAGTTCTTC. Protein sequence: CSAPWLAAGGLNEQFF.

This rearrangement joins TRBV6-6 to TRBJ2-7; D might be TRBD2 (5 bases). Trimming stripped 8 bases from V and 0 bases from J, with 14 bases between. Per the germline V gene, CDR1 is MNHNY and CDR2 is SVGAGI (reference sequence). The CDR3 spans 14 residues. CDR3: CASSEGPSSYEQYF. The CDR3 nucleotides read TGTGCCAGCTCCGAGGGCCCCAGCTCCTACGAGCAGTACTTC.

About this clone: The same CDR3 arises from other DNA sequences in this sample as well. The chain recombines TRBV10-1 with TRBJ2-7, with TRBD2 identical over 11 bases. CDR3 length: 14 amino acids. V was clipped by 3 bases and J by 4 bases; unmatched bases: 2. Looked up from germline, CDR1 is WNHNN and CDR2 is SYGVQD (reference sequence). DNA of the CDR3: TGCGCCAGCAGTGAACTAGCGGGGGCTTACGAGCAGTACTTC. Protein product: CASSELAGAYEQYF.

This rearrangement joins TRBV7-9 to TRBJ2-7, with 8 bases aligning to TRBD1. CDR1 and CDR2 (germline): SEHNR, FQNEAQ (reference sequence). V shed 5 bases and J 6 bases; nucleotides not matched to a gene: 3. This CDR3 comprises 12 residues. DNA of the CDR3: TGTGCCAGCAGCCATCAGGGGGCCGAGCAGTACTTC. This encodes CASSHQGAEQYF.

The chain employs TRBV27 and TRBJ2-1, with a weak D call TRBD1 (5 bases). The CDR3 totals 12 residues. V dropped 5 bases and J dropped 7 bases, with 9 bases sitting between them. The germline V gene has CDR1 MNHEY and CDR2 SMNVEV (reference sequence). CDR3 protein: CASSQSGNEQFF. CDR3 coding DNA: TGTGCCAGCAGTCAGTCAGGGAATGAGCAGTTCTTC.

The table lists this clone with a count of one. This sequence joins TRBV10-3 and TRBJ1-6; no clear D gene. V lost 6 bases, J lost 7 bases, and 10 bases lay in between. CDR1 is ENHRY and CDR2 is SYGVKD in the germline V gene. The length of the CDR3 is 13 residues. The CDR3 DNA reads TGTGCCATCAGACCGACCCGGAATTCACCCCTCCACTTT. It codes for CAIRPTRNSPLHF.

Comment on this clone: In the same sample, other DNA sequences code for this CDR3. The chain is built from TRBV6-1 and TRBJ2-7; D gene uncertain. Germline values: CDR1 MNHNS, CDR2 SASEGT. The V end lost 3 bases, the J end lost 1 base, and 7 bases lay between the germline ends. The CDR3 runs to 13 residues. CDR3 coding DNA: TGTGCCAGCAGTGATTGGGGATCCTACGAGCAGTACTTC. Translation: CASSDWGSYEQYF.

V gene TRBV9 combines with J gene TRBJ2-3; tentative D call: TRBD1 (6 bases). Trimming took off 1 base at V and 2 bases at J, with 14 bases between the two ends. The CDR3 runs 16 residues. Germline V gene data show CDR1 as SGDLS and CDR2 as YYNGEE. This CDR3 reads CASSVSPGAVTDTQYF. CDR3 DNA: TGTGCCAGCAGCGTATCGCCAGGGGCGGTCACAGATACGCAGTATTTT.

J is TRBJ1-4 and V is TRBV4-3; D is unresolved. Germline V lookup: CDR1 LGHNA, CDR2 YSLEER. The CDR3 contains 15 residues. V lost 3 bases and J 3 bases, leaving 11 bases between the germline ends. The CDR3 nucleotides read TGCGCCAGCAGCCAGGATGCGGCCTCTAATGAAAAACTGTTTTTT. Translation gives CASSQDAASNEKLFF.

This clone appeared a single time. The chain uses TRBV11-2 and TRBJ2-5; D not resolved. V lost 1 base, J lost 5 bases, and 14 bases lay in between. The germline gives CDR1 SGHAT, CDR2 FQNNGV. This CDR3 has 15 amino acids. CDR3 DNA sequence: TGTGCCAGCAGCTTAGTACAGTTTAAAGGGGAGACCCAGTACTTC. Translation gives CASSLVQFKGETQYF.

This sequence joins TRBV13 and TRBJ1-1; D is possibly TRBD1 (6 bases). The V end was cut by 4 bases, the J end by 1 base, with 13 bases between. The CDR3 is 15 amino acids. From germline, CDR1 is PRHDT and CDR2 FYEKMQ (reference sequence). CDR3 sequence (DNA): TGTGCCAGCAGCTACACAGGGTCGCGGAACACTGAAGCTTTCTTT. Amino acids: CASSYTGSRNTEAFF.

This clone was seen only once. This rearrangement joins TRBV12-5 to TRBJ2-2; 7 nucleotides line up with TRBD1. Looked up from germline, CDR1 is LGHNT and CDR2 is FRNRAP. V gave up 1 base and J gave up 3 bases; unmatched junction bases: 17. The CDR3 is made up of 20 amino acids. CDR3 loop: CASGLGPKLDRDGDTGELFF. CDR3 coding DNA: TGTGCTAGTGGTTTGGGACCTAAGCTCGACAGGGATGGGGACACCGGGGAGCTGTTTTTT.

This clone was found once. This chain uses TRBV6-5 with TRBJ1-1; TRBD1 matches at 7 bases. The CDR3 loop spans 12 amino acids. V lost 5 bases, J lost 6 bases, and 3 bases stayed unmatched. Germline V lookup: CDR1 MNHEY, CDR2 SVGAGI. Written as DNA, the CDR3 is TGTGCCAGCAGTAGACAGGGCTCTGAAGCTTTCTTT. This gives the protein CASSRQGSEAFF.

The chain links TRBV11-2 to TRBJ1-4; no clear D. This CDR3 region has 16 residues. V gave up 1 base and J gave up 3 bases, with 12 bases separating them. The germline CDR1 and CDR2 sequences are SGHAT and FQNNGV. This CDR3 is CASSLAQTLSNEKLFF. CDR3 DNA sequence: TGTGCCAGCAGCTTAGCCCAGACATTATCTAATGAAAAACTGTTTTTT.

The V call is TRBV28, the J call TRBJ1-1; TRBD1 aligns across 7 bases. V dropped 4 bases and J dropped 7; count of bases not matched to a gene: 12. CDR1 is MDHEN, CDR2 SYDVKM, per germline. The CDR3 covers 15 residues. CDR3 sequence: CASSSIDRVRVEAFF. CDR3 nucleotide sequence: TGTGCCAGCAGTTCCATCGACAGGGTAAGGGTTGAAGCTTTCTTT. The variable domain in full, completed from reference TRBV28 and TRBJ1-1, reads DVKVTQSSRYLVKRTGEKVFLECVQDMDHENMFWYRQDPGLGLRLIYFSYDVKMKEKGDIPEGYSVSREKKERFSLILESASTNQTSMYLCASSSIDRVRVEAFFGQGTRLTVV.

This rearrangement joins TRBV11-3 to TRBJ1-2; a possible D gene is TRBD1 (5 bases). Germline V gene sequence: CDR1 SGHNT, CDR2 YENEEA. The CDR3 sequence is 12 residues long. V lost 1 base and J 10 bases, leaving 10 bases between the germline ends. The CDR3: CASSLGGVDYTF. The CDR3 DNA sequence: TGTGCCAGCAGCTTAGGGGGCGTAGACTACACCTTC.

With regard to this clone: Other DNA sequences of this sample code for an identical CDR3. The V call is TRBV6-6, the J call TRBJ2-2; D might be TRBD1 or TRBD2, each matching 6 bases. The CDR3 is 14 amino acids. The germline gives CDR1 MNHNY, CDR2 SVGAGI (reference sequence). Trimming took off 2 bases at V and 5 bases at J, with 9 bases between the two ends. The DNA of the CDR3 is TGTGCCAGCAGTTACGGGGGGCGGACCGGGGAGCTGTTTTTT. It is translated as CASSYGGRTGELFF.